This TCR beta chain was found in a study of cytomegalovirus exposure and HLA in healthy donors. Study information: Earlier work reported some 110 million unique TCR beta sequences from roughly 180 million T cells.

General observations from the study: Most TCR sequences were seen very rarely across donors, but some public TCRs occurred in many.

Trimming removed 8 bases at V and 0 bases at J, with 11 bases between. Germline lookup yields CDR1 MNHNS and CDR2 SASEGT. This CDR3 comprises 13 residues. As regards this clone: Its antigen is undetermined.

The primer mix had 60 Vbeta and 13 Jbeta primers. Clones were sequenced by immunoSEQ multiplex PCR, and TCRdb holds only the in-frame ones, with some missing. Of some 180,000 clones listed, more than 70% are singletons. The chain carries TRBV6-1 and TRBJ2-7; a possible D gene is TRBD1 (6 bases). The clonotype was recovered from a girl aged 5 to 17 in good health and CMV-seropositive. The sequenced material came from PBMCs. CDR3 sequence reads: CASGRTDSYEQYF. For the CDR3, the DNA is TGTGCCAGCGGGCGGACAGACTCCTACGAGCAGTACTTC.